These 29 T cell receptor beta chains share one sample of origin, sequenced in a study of cytomegalovirus exposure and HLA in healthy donors. The PCR ran on 60 Vbeta and 13 Jbeta primers. Profiled with immunoSEQ multiplex PCR; TCRdb holds only in-frame clones, not every one. This sample has 95,000 to 110,000 clones; roughly 80% occur once, and the top ten carry roughly 2.7%. Sequences were obtained from PBMCs. The receptor set was obtained from a man aged 25 to 45 in good health and CMV-seropositive.

The V call is TRBV21-1, the J call TRBJ2-7; TRBD2, the D gene given by the table, was not confirmed from the DNA. TRBV21-1 corresponds to a pseudogene. This CDR3 is 12 amino acids long. CDR3 protein: CASHFVRDEQYF. CDR3 DNA sequence: TGTGCCAGCCACTTCGTACGGGACGAGCAGTACTTC.

This clone was seen a handful of times. This rearrangement joins TRBV7-8 to TRBJ2-2; D possibly corresponds to TRBD2 (5 bases). There are 14 residues in the CDR3. The germline V gene has CDR1 SGHVS and CDR2 FQNEAQ. V was cut by 2 bases and J by 1 base, with 5 bases left in between. CDR3 sequence (DNA): TGTGCCAGCAGCTTAAGCGGGAACACCGGGGAGCTGTTTTTT. Translation: CASSLSGNTGELFF.

This clone has a handful of counts. The chain uses TRBV5-6 and TRBJ1-2; 7 bases fit TRBD1. The CDR3 length is 13 residues. The ends lost 4 bases at V and 7 bases at J; junction bases unmatched: 7. Germline values: CDR1 SGHDT, CDR2 YYEEEE. This CDR3 reads CASSTATGRGYTF. Here the CDR3 DNA reads TGTGCCAGCAGCACGGCGACAGGGCGTGGCTACACCTTC.

The rearrangement links TRBV30 to TRBJ2-1; 9 bases line up with TRBD1. This CDR3 has 11 residues. CDR1 GTSNPN and CDR2 SVGIG come from the germline V gene (reference sequence). J lost 9 bases, V lost 5 bases, and 2 bases had no gene match. The chain's CDR3 is CAWGTGSEQFF. CDR3 in DNA: TGTGCCTGGGGGACAGGGAGTGAGCAGTTCTTC.

J is TRBJ1-3 and V is TRBV6-6, with a tentative D call TRBD1 (5 bases). Trimming stripped 4 bases from V and 1 base from J, with 8 bases between. Germline V gene data show CDR1 as MNHNY and CDR2 as SVGAGI (reference sequence). The CDR3 sequence is 14 residues long. CDR3 protein: CASSSQDSGNTIYF. The DNA for the CDR3 is TGTGCCAGCAGTTCACAGGATTCTGGAAACACCATATATTTT.

The rearrangement uses TRBV5-6 and TRBJ2-7, with D possibly being TRBD1 (5 bases). This CDR3 spans 12 amino acids. The germline CDR1 and CDR2 sequences are SGHDT and YYEEEE. The V end was cut by 4 bases, the J end by 3 bases, with 8 bases between. Here the CDR3 DNA reads TGTGCCAGCAGCCGACAGTTCTACGAGCAGTACTTC. Translation: CASSRQFYEQYF.

This clone was recorded once. The chain uses TRBV30 and TRBJ1-6; D is perhaps TRBD1 (5 bases). The CDR3 extends over 15 amino acids. V lost 4 bases and J 9 bases, leaving 19 bases between the germline ends. The V gene's germline CDR1 is GTSNPN and CDR2 SVGIG (reference sequence). CDR3 DNA: TGTGCCTGGAACCCGTTTGGGGGGGGAACTTCACCCCTCCACTTT. Residues: CAWNPFGGGTSPLHF.

The chain joins TRBV5-1 to TRBJ2-2; 14 bases match TRBD2. CDR1 SGHRS and CDR2 YFSETQ come from the germline V gene. Unmatched junction bases numbered 5, after V lost 5 bases and J lost 2 bases. This CDR3 region has 17 residues. The CDR3 spells CASRRGTSGGNTGELFF. The CDR3 DNA is TGCGCCAGCAGGCGGGGGACTAGCGGGGGAAACACCGGGGAGCTGTTTTTT.

Written as DNA, the CDR3 is TGTGCCACCAGCAGCACAACAATCCGGGACAGACCAAATAGGTCTGAAGCTTTCTTT. It yields the protein CATSSTTIRDRPNRSEAFF. This chain links TRBV15 with TRBJ1-1; 7 bases are a match to TRBD1. From germline, CDR1 is LNHNV and CDR2 YYDKDF (reference sequence). This CDR3 has 19 amino acids. V was pared by 3 bases and J by 6 bases, with 22 bases of the junction left unmatched.

The rearrangement joins TRBV4-2 to TRBJ2-1; 13 positions agree with TRBD2. CDR1 is LGHNA, CDR2 YNFKEQ, per germline. The J segment lost 6 bases and the V segment lost 4 bases, leaving 3 bases of the junction unmatched. The CDR3 consists of 15 residues. CDR3 sequence: CASSPGLAGVNEQFF. For the CDR3, the DNA is TGTGCCAGCAGCCCAGGACTAGCGGGGGTCAATGAGCAGTTCTTC.

This rearrangement joins TRBV12-5 to TRBJ1-5, with TRBD1 as a possible D gene (5 bases). Germline-derived CDR1 and CDR2 are LGHNT and FRNRAP. Trimming removed 1 base from V and 8 bases from J, with 12 bases in between. The CDR3 is 14 residues long. The DNA for the CDR3 is TGTGCTAGTGGTTTGGCCCCGCAGGGTGAGCCCCAGCATTTT. It codes for CASGLAPQGEPQHF.

V gene TRBV6-4 combines with J gene TRBJ2-3; weak D call: TRBD1 (6 bases). Per germline, CDR1 MRHNA and CDR2 SNTAGT. The CDR3 runs 15 residues. The V end was cut by 2 bases, the J end by 3 bases, with 12 bases between. Written as DNA, the CDR3 is TGTGCCAGCAGTGACCAACCAGGACAGACAGATACGCAGTATTTT. Translation gives CASSDQPGQTDTQYF.

This sequence joins TRBV5-1 and TRBJ1-2; TRBD1 aligns across 7 bases. CDR1 is SGHRS and CDR2 is YFSETQ in the germline V gene. There are 15 residues in the CDR3. The J segment lost 3 bases and the V segment lost 3 bases, leaving 8 bases of the junction unmatched. CDR3 amino acids: CASSSLRQGDYGYTF. The CDR3 region has the DNA TGCGCCAGCAGCTCCCTTCGACAGGGCGACTATGGCTACACCTTC.

Only one count was recorded for this clone. The V gene is TRBV10-3, the J gene TRBJ2-2; D might be TRBD1 (6 bases). The CDR3 totals 14 residues. The V gene's germline CDR1 is ENHRY and CDR2 SYGVKD. Trimming left V 3 bases short and J 4 bases short, with 9 bases between. The CDR3 reads CAISETGSTGELFF. In DNA form, the CDR3 reads TGTGCCATCAGTGAAACAGGGAGCACCGGGGAGCTGTTTTTT.

This chain links TRBV6-1 with TRBJ2-7; a possible D gene is TRBD2 (7 bases). The germline V gene encodes CDR1 MNHNS and CDR2 SASEGT. Trimming shortened V by 2 bases and J by 6 bases, and 20 bases separated the two germline ends. This CDR3 comprises 16 residues. In DNA, the CDR3 is TGTGCCAGCAGTGAATTGGGGGCGCCAGGGGAGGGCGAGCAGTACTTC. It encodes CASSELGAPGEGEQYF.

V usage is TRBV6-1 and J usage is TRBJ2-5, with no clear D. Germline CDR1 and CDR2: MNHNS and SASEGT. Trimming stripped 1 base from V and 2 bases from J, with 8 bases between. The CDR3 extends over 14 amino acids. The CDR3 here is CASSEGSGQETQYF. CDR3 coding DNA: TGTGCCAGCAGTGAAGGGTCAGGACAAGAGACCCAGTACTTC.

This clone was recorded once. This chain links TRBV5-4 with TRBJ1-2, with a weak D call TRBD1 (6 bases). There are 15 residues in the CDR3. Germline lookup yields CDR1 SGHNT and CDR2 YYREEE (reference sequence). With 3 bases removed from V and 3 bases from J, the gap between germline ends came to 15 bases. The chain's CDR3 is CASSSKGTPYYGYTF. In DNA form, the CDR3 reads TGTGCCAGCAGCTCGAAGGGGACACCCTACTATGGCTACACCTTC.

This chain joins TRBV14 and TRBJ1-2; TRBD1 is a possible D gene (6 bases). Trimming removed 1 base at V and 5 bases at J, with 17 bases between. Germline V gene lookup returns CDR1 SGHDN and CDR2 FVKESK. This CDR3 has 16 amino acids. CDR3 loop: CASSQGGLRALYGYTF. The CDR3 region has the DNA TGTGCCAGCAGCCAAGGGGGGCTGCGGGCCCTATATGGCTACACCTTC.

This clone has a handful of counts. V usage is TRBV2 and J usage is TRBJ1-5, with D perhaps TRBD1 (6 bases). There are 14 residues in the CDR3. From germline, CDR1 is SNHLY and CDR2 FYNNEI. V lost 6 bases, J lost 3 bases, and 12 bases lay in between. The CDR3 DNA follows: TGTGCCAGCAGCGGACAGACTGCCAATCAGCCCCAGCATTTT. This gives the protein CASSGQTANQPQHF.

The chain joins TRBV6-1 to TRBJ1-4, with D possibly TRBD1 on 5 matching bases. The germline gives CDR1 MNHNS, CDR2 SASEGT. Trimming removed 6 bases from V and 8 bases from J, with 13 bases in between. The CDR3 has 13 amino acids. The CDR3 region is CASSVGGFEKLFF. The CDR3 coding sequence is TGTGCCAGCAGCGTGGGGGGTTTCGAAAAACTGTTTTTT.

The rearrangement joins TRBV7-9 to TRBJ1-1; D gene uncertain. Germline V gene lookup returns CDR1 SEHNR and CDR2 FQNEAQ (reference sequence). Trimming removed 3 bases from V and 2 bases from J, with 13 bases in between. There are 15 residues in the CDR3. DNA for the CDR3: TGTGCCAGCAGCTTTAAAGAGAGGGTTAACACTGAAGCTTTCTTT. This codes for CASSFKERVNTEAFF.

The chain employs TRBV9 and TRBJ2-2, with TRBD1 matching over 9 bases. The CDR3 length is 16 residues. J was trimmed by 3 bases and V by 4 bases; bases with no gene match: 7. CDR1 and CDR2 (germline): SGDLS, YYNGEE. CDR3: CASSTAGQGYTGELFF. The CDR3, as DNA: TGTGCCAGCAGCACCGCCGGACAGGGGTACACCGGGGAGCTGTTTTTT.

The CDR3 coding sequence is TGCGCCAGCAGCCAAGTGTACAGTTACACCGGGGAGCTGTTTTTT. Translating gives CASSQVYSYTGELFF. The chain has TRBV4-1 and TRBJ2-2; unclear D gene. With 1 base removed from V and 3 bases from J, the gap between germline ends came to 9 bases. The CDR3 is made up of 15 amino acids. The germline V gene encodes CDR1 MGHRA and CDR2 YSYEKL.

V is TRBV7-8 and J is TRBJ1-1; 7 bases match TRBD1. The CDR3 is 13 residues long. V shed 6 bases, J shed 1 base, and the junction held 2 bases outside the gene matches. Looked up from germline, CDR1 is SGHVS and CDR2 is FQNEAQ. The CDR3: CASRQGRNTEAFF. CDR3 bases: TGTGCCAGCAGACAGGGGAGGAACACTGAAGCTTTCTTT.

The chain links TRBV29-1 to TRBJ1-5; 7 positions agree with TRBD1. J gave up 3 bases and V 6 bases, and 5 bases lay outside the gene matches. The CDR3 has 13 amino acids. Germline CDR1 and CDR2: SQVTM and ANQGSEA. In nucleotides, the CDR3 is TGCAGCGTCGGGACAGAGTACAATCAGCCCCAGCATTTT. Translated, it gives CSVGTEYNQPQHF.

This clone showed up just a few times. One junction end does not reproduce the germline sequence, and a read error may be involved. In DNA, the CDR3 is TGTGCCAGCAGTGATTTGGCCGCTGGGGCCAACGGCCTGACTTTC. Amino acid sequence: CASSDLAAGANGLTF. The gene calls are TRBV2 and TRBJ2-6; D is perhaps TRBD1 (5 bases). The CDR3 has 15 amino acids. Per germline, CDR1 SNHLY and CDR2 FYNNEI.

This clone has a single count. J is TRBJ1-1 and V is TRBV2; D unresolved. The CDR3 contains 12 residues. Trimming shortened V by 2 bases and J by 4 bases, and 5 bases separated the two germline ends. Looked up from germline, CDR1 is SNHLY and CDR2 is FYNNEI. In DNA, the CDR3 is TGTGCCAGCAGTGAAAGAGTCACTGAAGCTTTCTTT. It encodes CASSERVTEAFF.

This clone was picked up one time. The chain employs TRBV29-1 and TRBJ2-2; 8 nucleotides align to TRBD2. V was pared by 4 bases and J by 0 bases, with 4 bases of the junction left unmatched. Germline V gives CDR1 SQVTM, CDR2 ANQGSEA. The CDR3 has 15 amino acids. The CDR3 protein is CSVGIAGTNTGELFF. The CDR3 DNA follows: TGCAGCGTTGGGATAGCGGGGACGAACACCGGGGAGCTGTTTTTT.

The chain combines TRBV9 with TRBJ2-3, with D perhaps TRBD1 (5 bases). Between the trimmed V and J ends, which lost 0 bases and 5 bases, there was a span of 13 bases. The CDR3 totals 15 residues. Germline V gene data show CDR1 as SGDLS and CDR2 as YYNGEE. The CDR3: CASSVVERGQDTQYF. The CDR3 bases are TGTGCCAGCAGCGTAGTAGAAAGGGGCCAAGATACGCAGTATTTT.